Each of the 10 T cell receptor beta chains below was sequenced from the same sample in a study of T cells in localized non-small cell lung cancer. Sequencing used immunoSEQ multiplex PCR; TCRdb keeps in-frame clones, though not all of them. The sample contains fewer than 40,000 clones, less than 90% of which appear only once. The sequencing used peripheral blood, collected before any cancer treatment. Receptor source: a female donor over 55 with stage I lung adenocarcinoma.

The CDR3 DNA reads TGTGCCAGCAGAAACACTAGGGGACCCTACGAGCAGTACTTC. Its protein is CASRNTRGPYEQYF. The chain is built from TRBV11-2 and TRBJ2-7, with D possibly being TRBD1 or TRBD2 (5 bases each). The CDR3 contains 14 residues. Germline V gene sequence: CDR1 SGHAT, CDR2 FQNNGV. Trimming left V 6 bases short and J 2 bases short, with 14 bases between. Looking up the rest from reference TRBV11-2 and TRBJ2-7 gives the full variable domain: EAGVAQSPRYKIIEKRQSVAFWCNPISGHATLYWYQQILGQGPKLLIQFQNNGVVDDSQLPKDRFSAERLKGVDSTLKIQPAKLEDSAVYLCASRNTRGPYEQYFGPGTRLTVT.

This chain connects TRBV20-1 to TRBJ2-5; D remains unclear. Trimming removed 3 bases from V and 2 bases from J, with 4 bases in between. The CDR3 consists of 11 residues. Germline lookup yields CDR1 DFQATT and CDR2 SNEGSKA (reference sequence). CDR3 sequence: CSASLQETQYF. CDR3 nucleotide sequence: TGCAGTGCTAGTCTGCAAGAGACCCAGTACTTC.

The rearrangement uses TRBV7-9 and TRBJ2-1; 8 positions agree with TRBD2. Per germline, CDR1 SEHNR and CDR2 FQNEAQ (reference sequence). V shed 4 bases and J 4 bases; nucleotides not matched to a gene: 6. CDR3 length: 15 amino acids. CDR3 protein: CASSSIAGYYNEQFF. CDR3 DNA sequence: TGTGCCAGCAGCTCAATAGCGGGATATTACAATGAGCAGTTCTTC. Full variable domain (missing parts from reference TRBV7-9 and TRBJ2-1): DTGVSQNPRHKITKRGQNVTFRCDPISEHNRLYWYRQTLGQGPEFLTYFQNEAQLEKSRLLSDRFSAERPKGSFSTLEIQRTEQGDSAMYLCASSSIAGYYNEQFFGPGTRLTVL.

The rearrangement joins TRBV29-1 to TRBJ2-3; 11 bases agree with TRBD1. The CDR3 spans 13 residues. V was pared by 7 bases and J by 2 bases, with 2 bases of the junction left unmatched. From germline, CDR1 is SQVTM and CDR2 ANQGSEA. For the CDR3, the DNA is TGCAGCGGGGGACAGGGGGACACAGATACGCAGTATTTT. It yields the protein CSGGQGDTDTQYF.

The CDR3 nucleotides read TGTGCCAGCAGGGGCTTGTGGCAGGAAAACACTGAAGCTTTCTTT. Its protein product is CASRGLWQENTEAFF. The chain is built from TRBV5-6 and TRBJ1-1; D remains unclear. This CDR3 is 15 amino acids long. Trimming shortened V by 5 bases and J by 2 bases, and 16 bases separated the two germline ends. The germline CDR1 and CDR2 sequences are SGHDT and YYEEEE.

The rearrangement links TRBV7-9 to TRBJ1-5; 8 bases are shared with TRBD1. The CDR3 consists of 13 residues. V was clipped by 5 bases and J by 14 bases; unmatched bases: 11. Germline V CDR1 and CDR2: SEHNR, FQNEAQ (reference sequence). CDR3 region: CASSPSPTGDKHF. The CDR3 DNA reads TGTGCCAGCAGCCCCTCCCCGACAGGGGATAAGCATTTT.

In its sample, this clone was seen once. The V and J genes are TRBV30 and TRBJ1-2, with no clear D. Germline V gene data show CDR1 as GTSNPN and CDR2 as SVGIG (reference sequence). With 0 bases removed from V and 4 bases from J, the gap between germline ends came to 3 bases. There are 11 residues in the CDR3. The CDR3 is CAWSVSYGYTF. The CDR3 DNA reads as TGTGCCTGGAGTGTAAGCTATGGCTACACCTTC.

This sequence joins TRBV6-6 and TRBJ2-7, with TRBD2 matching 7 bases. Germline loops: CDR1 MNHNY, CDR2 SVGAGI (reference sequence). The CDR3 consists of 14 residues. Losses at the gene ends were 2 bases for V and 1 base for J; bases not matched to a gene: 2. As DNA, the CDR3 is TGTGCCAGCAGTTACGGACTAGAATCCTACGAGCAGTACTTC. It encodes CASSYGLESYEQYF.

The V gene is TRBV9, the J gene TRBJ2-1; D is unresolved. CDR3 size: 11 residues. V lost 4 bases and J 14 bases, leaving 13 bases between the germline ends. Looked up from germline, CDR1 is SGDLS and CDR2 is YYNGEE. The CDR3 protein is CASSSTGPEFF. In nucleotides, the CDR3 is TGTGCCAGCAGCTCGACCGGACCGGAGTTCTTC.

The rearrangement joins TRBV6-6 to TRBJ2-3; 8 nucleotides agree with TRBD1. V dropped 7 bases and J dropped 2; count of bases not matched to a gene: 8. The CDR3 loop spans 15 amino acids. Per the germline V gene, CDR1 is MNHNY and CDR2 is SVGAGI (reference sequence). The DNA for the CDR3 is TGTGCCAGCACCTACCAGGGGGCGAACACAGATACGCAGTATTTT. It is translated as CASTYQGANTDTQYF.